The clone carrying this T cell receptor (beta chain) has just a few counts. Its antigen is still unknown. Generated by immunoSEQ multiplex PCR, the TCRdb table keeps only in-frame clones and is missing some. The sample carries approximately 500,000 clones, 75% to 80% recorded once. This sample was included in a study of shared clonotypes between healthy human individuals. All donors were Caucasian adults living in Nashville, Tennessee. For genomic DNA, unsorted samples relied on tens of millions of PBMCs. The CDR3 runs 14 residues. V gave up 0 bases and J gave up 6 bases, with 9 bases separating them. Germline lookup yields CDR1 WNHNN and CDR2 SYGVQD (reference sequence). Study-level results: Sampling covered nothing but blood. Tissue TCR repertoires likely differ from those found in blood. Clonotype sharing among donors was expected to depend on sequencing depth.

This clonotype was sampled from a woman in her thirties or forties in good health. Some clones in this sample may be carry-over from other donors' samples. The rearrangement uses TRBV10-1 and TRBJ2-1; TRBD2 is a possible D gene (5 bases). Sequenced sample: PBMCs. For the CDR3, the DNA is TGCGCCAGCAGTGAGTCTGGTAGCGTCAATGAGCAGTTCTTC. Encoded protein: CASSESGSVNEQFF.